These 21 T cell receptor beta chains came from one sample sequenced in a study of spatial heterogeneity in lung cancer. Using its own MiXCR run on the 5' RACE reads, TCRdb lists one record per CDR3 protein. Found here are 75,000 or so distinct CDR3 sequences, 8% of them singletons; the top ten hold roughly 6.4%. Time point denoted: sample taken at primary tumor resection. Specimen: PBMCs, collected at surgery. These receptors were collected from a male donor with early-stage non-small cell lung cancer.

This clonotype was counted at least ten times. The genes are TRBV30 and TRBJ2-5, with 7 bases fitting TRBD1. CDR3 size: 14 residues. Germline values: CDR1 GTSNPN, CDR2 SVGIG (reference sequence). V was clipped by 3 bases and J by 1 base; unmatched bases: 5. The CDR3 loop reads CAWRDRQGQETQYF. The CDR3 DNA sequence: TGTGCCTGGAGGGACCGACAGGGCCAAGAGACCCAGTACTTC.

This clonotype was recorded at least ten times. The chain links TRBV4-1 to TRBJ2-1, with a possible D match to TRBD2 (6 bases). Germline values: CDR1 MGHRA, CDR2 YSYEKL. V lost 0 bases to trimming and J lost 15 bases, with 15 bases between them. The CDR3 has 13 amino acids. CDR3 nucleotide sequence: TGCGCCAGCAGCCAAGATCGGAGGACTATTACGTTCTTC. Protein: CASSQDRRTITFF.

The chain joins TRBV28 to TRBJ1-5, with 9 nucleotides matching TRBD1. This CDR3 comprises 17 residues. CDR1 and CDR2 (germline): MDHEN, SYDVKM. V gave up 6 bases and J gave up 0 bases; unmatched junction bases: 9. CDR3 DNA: TGTGCCAGCAGCCAGGACAGGGGCCTTTATAGCAATCAGCCCCAGCATTTT. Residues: CASSQDRGLYSNQPQHF. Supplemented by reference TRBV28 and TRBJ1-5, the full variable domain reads DVKVTQSSRYLVKRTGEKVFLECVQDMDHENMFWYRQDPGLGLRLIYFSYDVKMKEKGDIPEGYSVSREKKERFSLILESASTNQTSMYLCASSQDRGLYSNQPQHFGDGTRLSIL.

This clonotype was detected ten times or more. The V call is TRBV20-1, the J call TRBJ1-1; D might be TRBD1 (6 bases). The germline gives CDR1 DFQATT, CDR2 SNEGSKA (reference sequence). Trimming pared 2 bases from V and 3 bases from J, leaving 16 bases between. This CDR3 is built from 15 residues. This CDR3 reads CSARPKGVGHTEAFF. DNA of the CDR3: TGCAGTGCTAGACCAAAGGGGGTTGGGCACACTGAAGCTTTCTTT.

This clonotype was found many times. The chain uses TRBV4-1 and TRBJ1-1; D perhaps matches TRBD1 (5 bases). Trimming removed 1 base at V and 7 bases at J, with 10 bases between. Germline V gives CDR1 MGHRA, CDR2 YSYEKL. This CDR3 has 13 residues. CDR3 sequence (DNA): TGCGCCAGCAGCCAAGTCCAAACAGGTGAAGCTTTCTTT. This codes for CASSQVQTGEAFF.

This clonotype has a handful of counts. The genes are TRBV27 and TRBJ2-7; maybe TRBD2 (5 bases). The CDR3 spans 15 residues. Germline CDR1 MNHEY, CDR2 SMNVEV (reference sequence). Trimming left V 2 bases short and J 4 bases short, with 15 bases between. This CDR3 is CASSLMAGPHYEQYF. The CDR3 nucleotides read TGTGCCAGCAGTTTAATGGCGGGTCCTCATTACGAGCAGTACTTC.

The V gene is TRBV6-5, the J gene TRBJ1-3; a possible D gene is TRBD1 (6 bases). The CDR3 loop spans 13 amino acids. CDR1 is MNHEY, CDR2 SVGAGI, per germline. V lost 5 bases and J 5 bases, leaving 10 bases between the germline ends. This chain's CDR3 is CASSPTGRNTIYF. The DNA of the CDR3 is TGTGCCAGCAGTCCTACAGGGAGAAACACCATATATTTT.

For the CDR3, the DNA is TGTGCCACCGCACAGGGGACCAGCGCCTACGAGCAGTACTTC. It translates to CATAQGTSAYEQYF. V usage is TRBV10-3 and J usage is TRBJ2-7; 7 bases map to TRBD1. Unmatched junction bases numbered 11, after V lost 10 bases and J lost 2 bases. The CDR3 extends over 14 amino acids. Looked up from germline, CDR1 is ENHRY and CDR2 is SYGVKD.

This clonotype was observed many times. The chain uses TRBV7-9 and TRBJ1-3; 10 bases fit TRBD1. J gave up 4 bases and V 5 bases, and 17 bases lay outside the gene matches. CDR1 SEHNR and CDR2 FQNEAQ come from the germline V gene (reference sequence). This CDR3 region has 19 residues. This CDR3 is CASSPGQGWPGVGGNTIYF. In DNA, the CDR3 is TGTGCCAGCAGCCCGGGACAGGGGTGGCCCGGAGTAGGAGGAAACACCATATATTTT.

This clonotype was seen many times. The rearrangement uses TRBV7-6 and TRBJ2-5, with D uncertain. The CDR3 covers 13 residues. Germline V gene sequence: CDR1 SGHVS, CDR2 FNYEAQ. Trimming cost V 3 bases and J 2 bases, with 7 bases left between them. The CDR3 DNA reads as TGTGCCAGCAGCTTGACGCATCAAGAGACCCAGTACTTC. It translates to CASSLTHQETQYF. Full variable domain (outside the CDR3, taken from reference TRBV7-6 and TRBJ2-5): GAGVSQSPRYKVTKRGQDVALRCDPISGHVSLYWYRQALGQGPEFLTYFNYEAQQDKSGLPNDRFSAERPEGSISTLTIQRTEQRDSAMYRCASSLTHQETQYFGPGTRLLVL.

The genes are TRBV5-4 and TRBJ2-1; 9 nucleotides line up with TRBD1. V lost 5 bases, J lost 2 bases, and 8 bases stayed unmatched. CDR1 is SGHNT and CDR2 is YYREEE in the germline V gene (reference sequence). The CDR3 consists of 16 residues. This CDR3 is CASRTRQGGTYNEQFF. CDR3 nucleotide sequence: TGTGCCAGCAGGACCCGACAGGGGGGGACCTACAATGAGCAGTTCTTC. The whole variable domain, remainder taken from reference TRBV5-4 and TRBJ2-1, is ETGVTQSPTHLIKTRGQQVTLRCSSQSGHNTVSWYQQALGQGPQFIFQYYREEENGRGNFPPRFSGLQFPNYSSELNVNALELDDSALYLCASRTRQGGTYNEQFFGPGTRLTVL.

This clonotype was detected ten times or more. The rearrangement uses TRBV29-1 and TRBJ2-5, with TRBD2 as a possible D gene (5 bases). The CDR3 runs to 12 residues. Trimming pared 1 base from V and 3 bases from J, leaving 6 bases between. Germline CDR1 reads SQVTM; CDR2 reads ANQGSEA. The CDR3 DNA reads TGCAGCGTTGAAGCGGGAAAAGAGACCCAGTACTTC. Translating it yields CSVEAGKETQYF.

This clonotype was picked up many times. CDR3 residues: CASRRTAPETQYF. The CDR3 DNA is TGTGCCAGCAGGCGGACAGCTCCCGAGACCCAGTACTTC. The rearrangement uses TRBV12-3 or TRBV12-4 and TRBJ2-5; weak D call: TRBD1 (6 bases). This CDR3 region has 13 residues. The germline V and J ends were trimmed by 6 bases and 5 bases, with 13 bases remaining between them.

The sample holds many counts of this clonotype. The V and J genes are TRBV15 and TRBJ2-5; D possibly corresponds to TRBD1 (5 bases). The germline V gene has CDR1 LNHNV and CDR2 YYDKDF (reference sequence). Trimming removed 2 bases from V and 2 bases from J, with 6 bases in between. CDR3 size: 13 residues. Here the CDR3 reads CATSRRQQETQYF. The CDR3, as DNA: TGTGCCACCAGCAGAAGACAGCAAGAGACCCAGTACTTC.

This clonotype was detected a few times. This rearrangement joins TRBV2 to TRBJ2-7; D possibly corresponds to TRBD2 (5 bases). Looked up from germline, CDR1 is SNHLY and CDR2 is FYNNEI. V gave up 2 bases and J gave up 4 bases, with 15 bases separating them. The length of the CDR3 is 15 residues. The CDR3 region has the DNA TGTGCCAGCAGTGAAATCCCAGCGGACGGGTACGAGCAGTACTTC. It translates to CASSEIPADGYEQYF. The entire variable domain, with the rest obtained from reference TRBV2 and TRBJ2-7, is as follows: EPEVTQTPSHQVTQMGQEVILRCVPISNHLYFYWYRQILGQKVEFLVSFYNNEISEKSEIFDDQFSVERPDGSNFTLKIRSTKLEDSAMYFCASSEIPADGYEQYFGPGTRLTVT.

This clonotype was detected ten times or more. The CDR3 sequence is CASSSDGAGDFSYNEQFF. Written as DNA, the CDR3 is TGTGCCAGCAGCTCCGACGGGGCAGGAGACTTCTCCTACAATGAGCAGTTCTTC. The gene calls are TRBV7-9 and TRBJ2-1; D may correspond to TRBD1 or TRBD2 (5 bases each). CDR1 SEHNR and CDR2 FQNEAQ come from the germline V gene (reference sequence). The length of the CDR3 is 18 residues. V was pared by 4 bases and J by 0 bases, with 19 bases between.

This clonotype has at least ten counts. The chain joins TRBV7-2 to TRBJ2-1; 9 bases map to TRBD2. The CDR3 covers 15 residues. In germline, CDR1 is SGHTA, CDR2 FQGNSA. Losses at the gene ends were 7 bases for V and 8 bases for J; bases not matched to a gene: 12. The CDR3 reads CASTYLSGSGDEQFF. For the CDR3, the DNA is TGTGCCAGCACCTACCTTAGCGGGAGTGGGGATGAGCAGTTCTTC. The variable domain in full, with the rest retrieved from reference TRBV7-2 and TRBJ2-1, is GAGVSQSPSNKVTEKGKDVELRCDPISGHTALYWYRQSLGQGLEFLIYFQGNSAPDKSGLPSDRFSAERTGGSVSTLTIQRTQQEDSAVYLCASTYLSGSGDEQFFGPGTRLTVL.

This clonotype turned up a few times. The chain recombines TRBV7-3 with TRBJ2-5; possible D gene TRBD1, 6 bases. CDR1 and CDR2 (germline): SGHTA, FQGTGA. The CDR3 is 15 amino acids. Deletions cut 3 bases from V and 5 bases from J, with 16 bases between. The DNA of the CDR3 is TGTGCCAGCAGCTTTCAGGGGTTTCCGGGGGAGACCCAGTACTTC. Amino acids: CASSFQGFPGETQYF.

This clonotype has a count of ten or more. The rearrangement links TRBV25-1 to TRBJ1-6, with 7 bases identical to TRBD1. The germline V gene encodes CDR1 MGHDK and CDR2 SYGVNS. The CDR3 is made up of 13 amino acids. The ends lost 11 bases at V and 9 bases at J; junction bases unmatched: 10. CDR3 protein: CASQRQGGSPLHF. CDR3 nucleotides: TGTGCCTCTCAGAGACAGGGCGGTTCACCCCTCCACTTT.

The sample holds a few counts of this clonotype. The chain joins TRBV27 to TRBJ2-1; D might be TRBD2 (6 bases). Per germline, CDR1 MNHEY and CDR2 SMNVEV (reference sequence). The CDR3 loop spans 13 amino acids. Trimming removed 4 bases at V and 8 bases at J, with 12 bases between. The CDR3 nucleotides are TGTGCCAGCAGTTACCGGAGGGCCGATGAGCAGTTCTTC. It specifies CASSYRRADEQFF.

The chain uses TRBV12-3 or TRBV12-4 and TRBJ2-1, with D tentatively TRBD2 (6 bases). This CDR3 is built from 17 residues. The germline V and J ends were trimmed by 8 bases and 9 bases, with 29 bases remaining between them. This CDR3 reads CASGGLISSARIGEQFF. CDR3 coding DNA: TGTGCCAGCGGAGGACTAATATCTAGCGCGAGGATTGGTGAGCAGTTCTTC.